This passage covers 20 T cell receptor beta chains from one sample sequenced in a study of Ad26.COV2.S vaccination and SARS-CoV-2 variants. Documented treatment: approximately 18 received Ad26.COV2.S at low or high dose, single or two shots; 5 received placebo; per-sample allocation not given. The samples were gathered on day 63 after the first injection of vaccine or placebo. Some clones are missing from TCRdb's copy, which holds only in-frame ones; the method was immunoSEQ multiplex PCR. This table has some 340,000 clones, 85% appearing once. Sample: peripheral blood, taken in a trial of Ad26.COV2.S vaccine versus placebo. The receptor set was obtained from a person between 18 and 59 years old who received the Ad26.COV2.S COVID-19 vaccine or a placebo.

The V and J genes are TRBV11-2 and TRBJ1-1; D not resolved. The CDR3 sequence is 14 residues long. Germline V gives CDR1 SGHAT, CDR2 FQNNGV. Trimming pared 1 base from V and 5 bases from J, leaving 11 bases between. CDR3 DNA sequence: TGTGCCAGCAGCTTAGTGAGGGAGATGACTGAAGCTTTCTTT. Amino acids: CASSLVREMTEAFF.

The CDR3 coding sequence is TGTGCCAGCAGTTTACTTAGTGATGAGCAGTTCTTC. It specifies CASSLLSDEQFF. The gene calls are TRBV12-3 or TRBV12-4 and TRBJ2-1, with D unclear. The CDR3 runs 12 residues. V was shortened by 2 bases and J by 8 bases, with 7 bases between the two germline ends.

The chain links TRBV13 to TRBJ1-3; D gene uncertain. Germline V gene sequence: CDR1 PRHDT, CDR2 FYEKMQ (reference sequence). The V gene lost 10 bases and the J gene lost 1 base, with 5 bases spanning the gap. The CDR3 totals 11 residues. The chain's CDR3 is CAIASGNTIYF. The CDR3 DNA sequence: TGTGCCATCGCTTCTGGAAACACCATATATTTT.

J is TRBJ1-2 and V is TRBV6-5, with D possibly being TRBD1 (6 bases). The CDR3 is 16 residues long. Per the germline V gene, CDR1 is MNHEY and CDR2 is SVGAGI. V was pared by 1 base and J by 1 base, with 13 bases between. The CDR3, as DNA: TGTGCCAGCAGTTACTTTCTTGGACAGCTTAACTATGGCTACACCTTC. Protein sequence: CASSYFLGQLNYGYTF.

This chain connects TRBV11-3 to TRBJ2-2; D not resolved. The ends were cut back, 1 base at V and 4 bases at J, with 7 bases in the middle. CDR3 size: 14 residues. Germline V gene sequence: CDR1 SGHNT, CDR2 YENEEA. The CDR3 loop is CASSLGQLTGELFF. DNA of the CDR3: TGTGCCAGCAGCTTAGGGCAGCTCACCGGGGAGCTGTTTTTT.

The V call is TRBV25-1, the J call TRBJ1-5; D is uncertain. This CDR3 spans 15 amino acids. The germline V and J ends were trimmed by 2 bases and 0 bases, with 8 bases remaining between them. Germline V CDR1 and CDR2: MGHDK, SYGVNS. CDR3 in amino acids: CASSEPPYSNQPQHF. In DNA, the CDR3 is TGTGCCAGCAGTGAACCCCCTTATAGCAATCAGCCCCAGCATTTT.

In this sample, this clone turned up once. This CDR3 is also generated by other DNA sequences in the sample. The chain couples TRBV10-3 to TRBJ1-1; the D gene is possibly TRBD1 (5 bases). V was clipped by 2 bases and J by 4 bases, with 11 bases between them. CDR1 is ENHRY, CDR2 SYGVKD, per germline. This CDR3 spans 14 amino acids. CDR3 in amino acids: CAISERGGGTEAFF. The CDR3, as DNA: TGTGCCATCAGTGAGAGGGGTGGGGGCACTGAAGCTTTCTTT.

The rearrangement joins TRBV4-1 to TRBJ2-1; the D is unclear. The germline gives CDR1 MGHRA, CDR2 YSYEKL. The CDR3 is 17 amino acids. V lost 0 bases and J 4 bases, leaving 16 bases between the germline ends. For the CDR3, the DNA is TGCGCCAGCAGCCAAGATTCCCCGGTGGGCGAGTACAATGAGCAGTTCTTC. Amino acid sequence: CASSQDSPVGEYNEQFF.

The J gene is TRBJ1-4, the V gene TRBV27, with D uncertain. Germline-derived CDR1 and CDR2 are MNHEY and SMNVEV (reference sequence). This CDR3 has 16 amino acids. Trimming cost V 5 bases and J 0 bases, with 13 bases left between them. The DNA for the CDR3 is TGTGCCAGCAGTAAAACATCATCTGCAACTAATGAAAAACTGTTTTTT. Its protein is CASSKTSSATNEKLFF. Drawing the rest from reference TRBV27 and TRBJ1-4, the complete variable domain is EAQVTQNPRYLITVTGKKLTVTCSQNMNHEYMSWYRQDPGLGLRQIYYSMNVEVTDKGDVPEGYKVSRKEKRNFPLILESPSPNQTSLYFCASSKTSSATNEKLFFGSGTQLSVL.

The genes are TRBV5-1 and TRBJ1-5, with unresolved D. The CDR3 consists of 13 residues. Trimming shortened V by 2 bases and J by 1 base, and 4 bases separated the two germline ends. Germline V gene data show CDR1 as SGHRS and CDR2 as YFSETQ. This CDR3 reads CASSFGSNQPQHF. In DNA, the CDR3 is TGCGCCAGCAGCTTTGGCAGCAATCAGCCCCAGCATTTT.

This clone was seen only once. The chain combines TRBV19 with TRBJ1-2, with 7 bases aligning to TRBD1. V shed 5 bases and J 7 bases; nucleotides not matched to a gene: 7. The CDR3 has 13 amino acids. Germline-derived CDR1 and CDR2 are LNHDA and SQIVND (reference sequence). CDR3 sequence reads: CASSSRDRGGYTF. DNA of the CDR3: TGTGCCAGTAGTTCCCGGGACAGAGGTGGCTACACCTTC.

The rearrangement uses TRBV7-2 and TRBJ2-3; TRBD2 agrees at 13 bases. Germline V lookup: CDR1 SGHTA, CDR2 FQGNSA. This CDR3 spans 19 amino acids. The V segment lost 3 bases and the J segment 0 bases; nucleotides outside the gene matches: 9. CDR3 in amino acids: CASSFFWTSGGRSTDTQYF. DNA for the CDR3: TGTGCCAGCAGCTTTTTTTGGACTAGCGGGGGCCGGAGCACAGATACGCAGTATTTT.

CDR3 nucleotide sequence: TGTGCCAGTAGTATAGCAGCGGGGGGCGGGGAGACCCAGTACTTC. Residues: CASSIAAGGGETQYF. The chain links TRBV19 to TRBJ2-5; 9 nucleotides line up with TRBD2. The CDR3 totals 15 residues. Trimming cost V 1 base and J 5 bases; bases outside gene matches: 5. CDR1 and CDR2 (germline): LNHDA, SQIVND (reference sequence).

The chain has TRBV5-1 and TRBJ2-5, with 12 bases that match TRBD1. V lost 4 bases, J lost 4 bases, and 5 bases stayed unmatched. The length of the CDR3 is 15 residues. Per germline, CDR1 SGHRS and CDR2 YFSETQ. CDR3 amino acids: CASSLAGQGAETQYF. The CDR3 nucleotides read TGCGCCAGCAGCCTGGCGGGACAGGGGGCAGAGACCCAGTACTTC.

The genes are TRBV27 and TRBJ1-2; 9 bases are a match to TRBD1. The length of the CDR3 is 18 residues. The ends lost 4 bases at V and 2 bases at J; junction bases unmatched: 14. CDR1 and CDR2 from the germline V gene are MNHEY and SMNVEV (reference sequence). The CDR3 DNA reads TGTGCCAGCAGTTCCATAGCCGGAACAGGGGGCACCAACTATGGCTACACCTTC. Protein sequence: CASSSIAGTGGTNYGYTF.

The V gene is TRBV7-8, the J gene TRBJ2-3, with 8 bases identical to TRBD2. V shed 1 base, J shed 0 bases, and the junction held 9 bases outside the gene matches. In germline, CDR1 is SGHVS, CDR2 FQNEAQ. CDR3 length: 18 amino acids. CDR3 sequence: CASSLESRLAGSTDTQYF. As DNA, the CDR3 is TGTGCCAGCAGCTTAGAATCGAGGCTAGCGGGTAGCACAGATACGCAGTATTTT.

Worth noting for this clone: This CDR3 is also generated by other DNA sequences in the sample. This chain joins TRBV19 and TRBJ1-2; D uncertain. V lost 3 bases and J lost 1, with 6 bases in between. The CDR3 consists of 13 residues. CDR1 and CDR2 (germline): LNHDA, SQIVND (reference sequence). The CDR3 here is CASSMGLNYGYTF. The CDR3 coding sequence is TGTGCCAGTAGTATGGGCCTTAACTATGGCTACACCTTC. The full variable domain, with the rest looked up from reference TRBV19 and TRBJ1-2, is DGGITQSPKYLFRKEGQNVTLSCEQNLNHDAMYWYRQDPGQGLRLIYYSQIVNDFQKGDIAEGYSVSREKKESFPLTVTSAQKNPTAFYLCASSMGLNYGYTFGSGTRLTVV.

This chain joins TRBV18 and TRBJ2-5; 8 nucleotides match TRBD1. The germline V gene has CDR1 KGHSH and CDR2 LQKENI. The length of the CDR3 is 14 residues. V lost 3 bases to trimming and J lost 1 base; unmatched junction nucleotides: 1. In nucleotides, the CDR3 is TGTGCCAGCTCACCGGGACAGGTCCAAGAGACCCAGTACTTC. The encoded protein is CASSPGQVQETQYF.

This clone was counted many times. This sequence joins TRBV10-3 and TRBJ1-6, with D tentatively TRBD1 (5 bases). Per the germline V gene, CDR1 is ENHRY and CDR2 is SYGVKD. Trimming took 7 bases from V and 7 from J, leaving 11 bases between them. The CDR3 totals 13 residues. The CDR3 DNA sequence: TGTGCCATCACGGGGGAGAGGAATTCACCCCTCCACTTT. Its translation: CAITGERNSPLHF.

The chain couples TRBV16 to TRBJ2-7; D is tentatively TRBD1 or TRBD2 (6 bases each). Germline CDR1 reads KGHSY; CDR2 reads FQNENV. The CDR3 consists of 13 residues. V lost 4 bases and J 2 bases, leaving 9 bases between the germline ends. The DNA of the CDR3 is TGTGCCAGCAGCCGCGGGACACCCTACGAGCAGTACTTC. It is translated as CASSRGTPYEQYF.